These 13 T cell receptor beta chains share one sample of origin, sequenced in a study of T cell repertoires in aging, cancer and after chemotherapy. Multiplex touch-down PCR with TRB-A/B primers amplified rearranged V-D-J TRB sequences. TCRdb passed the multiplex PCR reads through MiXCR, listing each CDR3 protein once. This sample has 4,500 to 5,500 distinct CDR3 sequences, with 27% found just once. Amplification of TCR beta used genomic DNA extracted from peripheral blood. Sequencing used blood. The receptors here all came from a human donor with a solid tumor.

This clonotype was observed a few times. The chain couples TRBV5-1 to TRBJ2-7; D not certain. CDR1 and CDR2 from the germline V gene are SGHRS and YFSETQ. This CDR3 region has 12 residues. V dropped 4 bases and J dropped 2 bases, with 7 bases sitting between them. The CDR3 sequence is CASSVDTYEQYF. The CDR3 DNA reads TGCGCCAGCAGCGTTGACACCTACGAGCAGTACTTC. The whole variable domain, filled in from reference TRBV5-1 and TRBJ2-7, reads KAGVTQTPRYLIKTRGQQVTLSCSPISGHRSVSWYQQTPGQGLQFLFEYFSETQRNKGNFPGRFSGRQFSNSRSEMNVSTLELGDSALYLCASSVDTYEQYFGPGTRLTVT.

This clonotype was picked up one time. This chain links TRBV18 with TRBJ2-7; D remains unclear. The CDR3 contains 13 residues. The V end was cut by 6 bases, the J end by 4 bases, with 13 bases between. Germline values: CDR1 KGHSH, CDR2 LQKENI. CDR3 nucleotides: TGTGCCAGCTCTCATACCCCGGAATACGAGCAGTACTTC. Protein: CASSHTPEYEQYF.

V gene TRBV27 combines with J gene TRBJ2-7; 9 bases fit TRBD2. Germline V lookup: CDR1 MNHEY, CDR2 SMNVEV (reference sequence). The CDR3 covers 16 residues. V lost 2 bases to trimming and J lost 6 bases; unmatched junction nucleotides: 11. CDR3 sequence reads: CASSLVGGREWSEQYF. The DNA for the CDR3 is TGTGCCAGCAGTTTAGTTGGCGGGAGGGAATGGAGCGAGCAGTACTTC.

The V and J genes are TRBV19 and TRBJ1-1; 8 nucleotides line up with TRBD1. V trimming: 5 bases; J trimming: 8 bases; junction bases outside the gene matches: 7. CDR3 length: 13 residues. Germline V gives CDR1 LNHDA, CDR2 SQIVND (reference sequence). The CDR3 reads CASSPQGQGEAFF. Written as DNA, the CDR3 is TGTGCCAGTAGTCCTCAAGGACAGGGCGAAGCTTTCTTT.

The chain links TRBV5-1 to TRBJ2-1; D is possibly TRBD2 (5 bases). V lost 0 bases, J lost 0 bases, and 7 bases lay in between. CDR1 and CDR2 (germline): SGHRS, YFSETQ. CDR3 length: 15 amino acids. CDR3 amino acids: CASSLVGSSYNEQFF. CDR3 sequence (DNA): TGCGCCAGCAGCTTGGTGGGGAGCTCCTACAATGAGCAGTTCTTC.

This clonotype has only a few counts. The chain recombines TRBV24-1 with TRBJ2-3; tentatively, D is TRBD1 or TRBD2 (5 bases each). Germline CDR1 and CDR2: KGHDR and SFDVKD. The CDR3 runs 14 residues. V was cut by 1 base and J by 4 bases, with 8 bases left in between. In DNA form, the CDR3 reads TGTGCCACCAGTGATTTTTCGGGGCCAGATACGCAGTATTTT. Translating it yields CATSDFSGPDTQYF.

The chain links TRBV27 to TRBJ1-1; a possible D gene is TRBD1 (5 bases). CDR3 length: 12 residues. Trimming took off 0 bases at V and 11 bases at J, with 10 bases between the two ends. Germline CDR1 is MNHEY and CDR2 is SMNVEV (reference sequence). The CDR3 DNA reads TGTGCCAGCAGTTTATCTCGATGGGGCGCTTTCTTT. Translating it yields CASSLSRWGAFF.

This CDR3 reads CSARDSERGDVEQYF. CDR3 coding DNA: TGCAGTGCTAGAGATAGCGAGAGGGGCGATGTCGAGCAGTACTTC. V and J are TRBV20-1 and TRBJ2-7; either TRBD1 or TRBD2 may fit D (5 bases each). The V end lost 0 bases, the J end lost 6 bases, and 18 bases lay between the germline ends. CDR3 size: 15 residues. Germline V gene data show CDR1 as DFQATT and CDR2 as SNEGSKA (reference sequence).

By sample share, this clonotype is medium-sized. The chain has TRBV19 and TRBJ1-2; D remains unclear. The V gene's germline CDR1 is LNHDA and CDR2 SQIVND (reference sequence). V gave up 8 bases and J gave up 8 bases, with 9 bases separating them. The CDR3 has 10 residues. In DNA, the CDR3 is TGTGCCAGTGGCCCTGGGGGCTACACCTTC. Its translation: CASGPGGYTF.

This clonotype showed up just a few times. The chain combines TRBV7-9 with TRBJ1-1, with a possible D match to TRBD1 (5 bases). The CDR3 is 14 residues long. Germline lookup yields CDR1 SEHNR and CDR2 FQNEAQ (reference sequence). V was shortened by 3 bases and J by 5 bases, with 13 bases between the two germline ends. The CDR3 spells CASSLPTRGTEAFF. Written as DNA, the CDR3 is TGTGCCAGCAGCTTGCCGACACGGGGGACTGAAGCTTTCTTT. The full variable domain, in which reference TRBV7-9 and TRBJ1-1 provide the parts outside the CDR3, is DTGVSQNPRHKITKRGQNVTFRCDPISEHNRLYWYRQTLGQGPEFLTYFQNEAQLEKSRLLSDRFSAERPKGSFSTLEIQRTEQGDSAMYLCASSLPTRGTEAFFGQGTRLTVV.

By frequency in the sample, this clonotype is medium-sized. This chain uses TRBV29-1 with TRBJ2-3; possible D gene TRBD2, 6 bases. The V gene's germline CDR1 is SQVTM and CDR2 ANQGSEA. The CDR3 extends over 13 amino acids. V was pared by 4 bases and J by 6 bases, with 14 bases between. CDR3 bases: TGCAGCGTTGGGGGACTCCACGCGGATACGCAGTATTTT. Its translation: CSVGGLHADTQYF.

This clonotype is medium-sized (0.01 to 0.1%) in the sample. The gene calls are TRBV30 and TRBJ2-7, with 8 bases fitting TRBD1. Per the germline V gene, CDR1 is GTSNPN and CDR2 is SVGIG (reference sequence). The CDR3 sequence is 13 residues long. The CDR3 reads CASDRGNPYEQYF. The CDR3 nucleotides read TGTGCTTCCGACAGGGGTAACCCCTACGAGCAGTACTTC.

The CDR3 DNA follows: TGTGCCAGCGCGTCCTGGGGGGGGCTATCAGATACGCAGTATTTT. Translating it yields CASASWGGLSDTQYF. The chain has TRBV6-1 and TRBJ2-3, with a weak D call TRBD2 (7 bases). V dropped 8 bases and J dropped 4 bases, with 19 bases sitting between them. Per germline, CDR1 MNHNS and CDR2 SASEGT. The CDR3 is made up of 15 amino acids.